These T cell receptor beta chains were read from a single sample in a study of response to subunit inactivated influenza vaccine. MiXCR was run by TCRdb on the RT-PCR reads, yielding one entry per CDR3 protein. The sample shows about 500,000 distinct CDR3 sequences, 16% of them seen only once. The sequences come from CD4+ T cells sorted from PBMCs, collected 23 months after vaccination. The receptor source for this set is a man between 50 and 69 years old who received an inactivated influenza vaccine. Both conserved end residues are part of each CDR3. Each record gives: J gene, V gene, CDR3 protein.

>TRBJ2-1|TRBV4-3
CASSQEDFLGTSGRNEQFF
>TRBJ1-5|TRBV11-2
CASSPERGRSNQPQHF
>TRBJ2-7|TRBV7-2
CASSSSTGVQYEQYF
>TRBJ1-3|TRBV5-6
CASSGGGNTIYF
>TRBJ1-6|TRBV20-1
CSARLRVWGSPLHF
>TRBJ2-5|TRBV3-1
CASGTGLAQYF
>TRBJ2-1|TRBV3-1
CASSHWDSGAGSSYNEQFF
>TRBJ1-4|TRBV20-1
CSATDRGIEKLFF
>TRBJ2-1|TRBV9
CASSVDPSEYNEQFF
>TRBJ1-1|TRBV10-3
CAISRGDRGNTEAFF
>TRBJ2-5|TRBV10-3
CAISDGPQETQYF
>TRBJ1-5|TRBV21-1
CASSKDAVRAWANQPQHF
>TRBJ2-3|TRBV29-1
CSVGGTALRTDTQYF
>TRBJ2-7|TRBV12-3/TRBV12-4
CASRQRAGDYEQYF
>TRBJ2-4|TRBV5-1
CASSQPTGTLAKNIQYF
>TRBJ2-5|TRBV7-3
CASSIGLAGQETQYF
>TRBJ2-3|TRBV7-2
CASSLRLAGTDTQYF
>TRBJ2-5|TRBV7-8
CASSHPGHQETQYF
>TRBJ2-3|TRBV6-5
CASSYSGTSTDTQYF
>TRBJ2-1|TRBV5-1
CASSLFLKADNEQFF
>TRBJ2-7|TRBV10-3
CAISDGSRKEQYF
>TRBJ2-5|TRBV29-1
CSVEKAGKAGTHF
>TRBJ2-6|TRBV7-2
CASSFQGASGANVLTF
>TRBJ2-2|TRBV18
CASSPRRSVAGELFF
>TRBJ2-1|TRBV20-1
CSASPGGKHGFF
>TRBJ2-3|TRBV28
CASLLRGGANTQYF
>TRBJ2-7|TRBV6-2/TRBV6-3
CASKGRDYEQYF
>TRBJ2-1|TRBV4-2
CASSQVAVRNEQFF
>TRBJ2-1|TRBV14
CASSLSGTPTDEQFF
>TRBJ2-1|TRBV20-1
CSATDSYNEQFF
>TRBJ2-1|TRBV2
CASIPQGASGEQFF
>TRBJ2-3|TRBV6-2/TRBV6-3
CASSYILLKREGIDTQYF
>TRBJ1-4|TRBV6-5
CASSYARTGGGEKLFF
>TRBJ2-7|TRBV7-2
CASSLESGSGYEQYF
>TRBJ2-1|TRBV5-1
CASSDLAGGYNEQFF
>TRBJ2-5|TRBV7-8
CASSSTGLEQETQYF
>TRBJ2-7|TRBV21-1
CASSTATDYEQYF
>TRBJ2-2|TRBV20-1
CSARTSGRATGELFF
>TRBJ1-2|TRBV7-2
CASSTEQSYTF
>TRBJ1-1|TRBV20-1
CSAEDRVSNTEAFF
>TRBJ2-3|TRBV6-5
CASSYRSGRASDTQYF
>TRBJ2-1|TRBV11-3
CASSSSGRYNEQFF
>TRBJ2-3|TRBV4-3
CASSREAGGTDTQYF